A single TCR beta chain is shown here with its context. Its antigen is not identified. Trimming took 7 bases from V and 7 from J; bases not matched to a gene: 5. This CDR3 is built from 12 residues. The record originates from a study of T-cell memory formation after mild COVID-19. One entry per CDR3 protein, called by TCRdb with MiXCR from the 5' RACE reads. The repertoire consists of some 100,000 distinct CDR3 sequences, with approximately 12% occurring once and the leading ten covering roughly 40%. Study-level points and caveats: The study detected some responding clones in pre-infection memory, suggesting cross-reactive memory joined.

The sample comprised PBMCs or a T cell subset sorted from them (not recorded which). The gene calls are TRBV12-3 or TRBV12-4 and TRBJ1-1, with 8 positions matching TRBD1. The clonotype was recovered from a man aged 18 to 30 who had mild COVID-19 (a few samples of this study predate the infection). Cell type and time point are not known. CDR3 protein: CASTGTGSEAFF. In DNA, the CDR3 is TGTGCCAGCACCGGGACAGGTAGTGAAGCTTTCTTT.